The clone carrying this T cell receptor (beta chain) showed up just once. The CDR3 contains 16 residues. J was trimmed by 4 bases and V by 0 bases; bases with no gene match: 8. In germline, CDR1 is SGHNT, CDR2 YYREEE (reference sequence). This record belongs to a study of control samples from healthy donors and cancer patients. TCRdb's table, derived via immunoSEQ multiplex PCR, lists solely in-frame clones and lacks some. The sample records about 58,000 clones, nearly 90% being singletons. The chain links TRBV5-4 to TRBJ1-2, with 8 bases matching TRBD1. Sequenced material: PBMCs. This TCR derives from a man in his 60s with colorectal cancer. The CDR3 DNA follows: TGTGCCAGCAGCTTGGTAGGGTCTCAGGGGGCCTATGGCTACACCTTC. Residues: CASSLVGSQGAYGYTF.